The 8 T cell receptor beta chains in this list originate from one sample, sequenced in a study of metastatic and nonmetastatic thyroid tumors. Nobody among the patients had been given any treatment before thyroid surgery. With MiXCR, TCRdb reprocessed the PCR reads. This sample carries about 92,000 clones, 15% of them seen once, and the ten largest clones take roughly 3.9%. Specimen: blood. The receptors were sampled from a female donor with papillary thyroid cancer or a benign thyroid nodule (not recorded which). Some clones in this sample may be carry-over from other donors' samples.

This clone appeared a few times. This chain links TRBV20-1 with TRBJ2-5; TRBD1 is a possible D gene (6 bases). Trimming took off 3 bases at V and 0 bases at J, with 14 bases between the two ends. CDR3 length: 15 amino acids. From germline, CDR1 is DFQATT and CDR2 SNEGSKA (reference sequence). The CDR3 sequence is CSARFWRQDQETQYF. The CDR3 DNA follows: TGCAGTGCTAGGTTCTGGAGACAGGACCAAGAGACCCAGTACTTC.

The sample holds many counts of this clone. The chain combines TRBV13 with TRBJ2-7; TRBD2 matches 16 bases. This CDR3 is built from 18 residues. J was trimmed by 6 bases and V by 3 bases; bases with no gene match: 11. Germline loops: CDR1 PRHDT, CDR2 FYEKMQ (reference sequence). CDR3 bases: TGTGCCAGCAGCTTCTCCGGGACTAGCGGGGGGGCTCTGGGCGAGCAGTACTTC. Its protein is CASSFSGTSGGALGEQYF.

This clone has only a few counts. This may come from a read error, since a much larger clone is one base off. CDR3 nucleotides: TGTGCCAGCAGCTTAGATCGGGTCGATGAGCAGTTCTTC. It yields the protein CASSLDRVDEQFF. The chain has TRBV11-3 and TRBJ2-1, with D uncertain. The CDR3 is made up of 13 amino acids. Germline assignment: CDR1 SGHNT and CDR2 YENEEA. The V gene lost 0 bases and the J gene lost 8 bases, with 8 bases spanning the gap. Drawing the rest from reference TRBV11-3 and TRBJ2-1, the complete variable domain is EAGVVQSPRYKIIEKKQPVAFWCNPISGHNTLYWYLQNLGQGPELLIRYENEEAVDDSQLPKDRFSAERLKGVDSTLKIQPAELGDSAVYLCASSLDRVDEQFFGPGTRLTVL.

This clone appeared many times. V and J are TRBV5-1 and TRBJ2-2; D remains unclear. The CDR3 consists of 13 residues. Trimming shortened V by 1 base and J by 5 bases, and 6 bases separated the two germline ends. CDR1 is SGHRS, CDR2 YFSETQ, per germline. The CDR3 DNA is TGCGCCAGCAGCTTGAGTGGGACCGGGGAGCTGTTTTTT. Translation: CASSLSGTGELFF. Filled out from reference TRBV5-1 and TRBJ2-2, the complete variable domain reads KAGVTQTPRYLIKTRGQQVTLSCSPISGHRSVSWYQQTPGQGLQFLFEYFSETQRNKGNFPGRFSGRQFSNSRSEMNVSTLELGDSALYLCASSLSGTGELFFGEGSRLTVL.

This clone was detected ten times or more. This chain's CDR3 is CASSPQGNYGYTF. The CDR3 region has the DNA TGTGCCAGCAGTCCCCAGGGGAACTATGGCTACACCTTC. This rearrangement joins TRBV2 to TRBJ1-2, with D perhaps TRBD1 (6 bases). CDR3 length: 13 residues. V was cut by 5 bases and J by 2 bases, with 9 bases left in between. The germline CDR1 and CDR2 sequences are SNHLY and FYNNEI.

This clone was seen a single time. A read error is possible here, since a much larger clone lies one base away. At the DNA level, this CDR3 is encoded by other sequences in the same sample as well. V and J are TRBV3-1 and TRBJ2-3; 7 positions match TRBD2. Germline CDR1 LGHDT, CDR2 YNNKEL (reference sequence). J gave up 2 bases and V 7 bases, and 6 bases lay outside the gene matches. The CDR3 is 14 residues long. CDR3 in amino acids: CASTRTSDTDTQYF. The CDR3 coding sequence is TGTGCCAGCACCCGTACTAGCGACACAGATACGCAGTATTTT.

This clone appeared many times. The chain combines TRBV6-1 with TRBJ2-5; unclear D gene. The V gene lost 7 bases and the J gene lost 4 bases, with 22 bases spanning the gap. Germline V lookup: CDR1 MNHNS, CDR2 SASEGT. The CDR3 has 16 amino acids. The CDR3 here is CASTQGSAGFRETQYF. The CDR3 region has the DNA TGTGCCAGCACTCAAGGTTCGGCAGGCTTTCGAGAGACCCAGTACTTC.

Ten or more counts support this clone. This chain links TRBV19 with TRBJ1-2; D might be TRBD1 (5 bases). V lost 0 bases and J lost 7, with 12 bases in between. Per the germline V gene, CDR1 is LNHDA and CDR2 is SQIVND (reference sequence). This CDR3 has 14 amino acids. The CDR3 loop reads CASSIDSGTSGYTF. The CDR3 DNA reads TGTGCCAGTAGTATAGATTCCGGGACGAGTGGCTACACCTTC.